A selection of T cell receptor beta chains follows, all from one sample in a study of blood T cells in healthy people across ages. TCRdb re-called the 5' RACE reads through MiXCR, storing one row per CDR3 protein. The data show some 1.5 million distinct CDR3 sequences, under 55% seen once. Sequenced input: blood. These receptors originate from a woman under 30 in good health. CDR3s include the opening cysteine and the closing phenylalanine or tryptophan. A D gene is named only where the DNA matches it firmly. Size is stated for part of the rows, as once, few or many counts, or as a class when the clone is expanded.

clone size,V gene,J gene,D gene,CDR3 protein
.,TRBV12-3/TRBV12-4,TRBJ1-5,TRBD1,CASRQTGGRNQPQHF
.,TRBV20-1,TRBJ2-7,TRBD2,CSAIGTSGRPSYEQYF
few,TRBV7-2,TRBJ2-7,TRBD1,CASSLGQGLYYEQYF
few,TRBV3-1,TRBJ1-4,.,CASSQLDRLGEKLFF
few,TRBV4-3,TRBJ2-1,TRBD1,CASSQGVTGIFEQFF
many,TRBV12-3/TRBV12-4,TRBJ2-1,TRBD2,CASSVGTSGSYNEQFF
.,TRBV5-1,TRBJ2-1,TRBD1,CARRQGRSYNEQFF
few,TRBV6-2/TRBV6-3,TRBJ2-3,TRBD2,CASSRAGPTDTQYF
many,TRBV2,TRBJ2-5,.,CASSDLQETQYF
.,TRBV7-3,TRBJ2-1,.,CASSLTRGSGLRETQFF
.,TRBV4-3,TRBJ2-1,.,CASSRQVGGSYNEQFF
.,TRBV9,TRBJ2-7,.,CASSVGQGRSYEQYF
few,TRBV6-2/TRBV6-3,TRBJ2-1,.,CASSYSGLANNEQFF
.,TRBV7-9,TRBJ1-2,.,CASSFPRDLGYTF
.,TRBV4-3,TRBJ1-5,.,CASSQDMDRPQHF
.,TRBV20-1,TRBJ2-1,TRBD2,CSARDRGSGRWRQFF
.,TRBV3-1,TRBJ2-7,.,CASTPAGPGEQYF
.,TRBV15,TRBJ2-2,.,CATSQPGTGELFF
.,TRBV4-3,TRBJ2-1,.,CASSRRALSNSGDYNEQFF
few,TRBV12-3/TRBV12-4,TRBJ2-3,.,CATAPLGTDTQYF
.,TRBV10-3,TRBJ1-5,.,CAIRAGGNQPQHF
.,TRBV7-2,TRBJ2-5,.,CASSVNTGGETQYF
few,TRBV6-2/TRBV6-3,TRBJ1-2,.,CASSKTKGHGYTF
few,TRBV20-1,.,.,CSASPVGIRRETQYF
.,TRBV7-2,TRBJ1-6,.,CASSFGGRASSPLHF